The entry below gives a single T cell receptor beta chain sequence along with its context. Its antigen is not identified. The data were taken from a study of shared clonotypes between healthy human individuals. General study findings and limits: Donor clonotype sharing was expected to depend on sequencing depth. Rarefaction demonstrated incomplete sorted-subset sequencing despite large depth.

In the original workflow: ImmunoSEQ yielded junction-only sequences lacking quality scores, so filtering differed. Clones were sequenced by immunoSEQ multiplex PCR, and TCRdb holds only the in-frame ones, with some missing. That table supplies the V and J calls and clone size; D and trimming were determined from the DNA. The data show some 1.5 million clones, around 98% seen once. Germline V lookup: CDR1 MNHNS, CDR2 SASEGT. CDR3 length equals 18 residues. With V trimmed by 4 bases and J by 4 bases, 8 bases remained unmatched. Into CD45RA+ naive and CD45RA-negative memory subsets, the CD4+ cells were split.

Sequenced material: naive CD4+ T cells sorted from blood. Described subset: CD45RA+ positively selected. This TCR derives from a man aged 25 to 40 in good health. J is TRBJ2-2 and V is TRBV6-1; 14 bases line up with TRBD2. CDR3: CASSAWTSGRLGTGELFF. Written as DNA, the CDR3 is TGTGCCAGCAGTGCTTGGACTAGCGGGAGGCTAGGCACCGGGGAGCTGTTTTTT.